This paragraph covers one T cell receptor (beta chain) sequence. The assay was immunoSEQ multiplex PCR, and TCRdb's table has in-frame clones only and misses some. In the table there are some 80,000 clones, approximately 94% of which are singletons. Germline CDR1 is MNHEY and CDR2 is SMNVEV (reference sequence). V lost 3 bases, J lost 6 bases, and 1 base stayed unmatched. CDR3 size: 12 residues. This sample is part of a study of technical replicates of blood from a few donors. This TCR was recovered from a human donor in good health. V gene TRBV27 combines with J gene TRBJ1-2, with 7 bases lining up with TRBD1. The source material was T cells isolated from PBMCs. The CDR3 is CASSLTGNGYTF. CDR3 nucleotide sequence: TGTGCCAGCAGTTTGACAGGGAATGGCTACACCTTC.